Presented here are 30 T cell receptor beta chains from one specimen sequenced in a study of T cell repertoires in cytomegalovirus infection. These receptors lack a known antigen. MiXCR, run by TCRdb on the reads, gives a single entry per CDR3 protein. The sample contains about 24,000 distinct CDR3 sequences, approximately 22% of which appear only once. Material: CD8+ T cells from cultured PBMCs, obtained from culture after CMV antigen stimulation. The source is a human donor in good health (CMV status not recorded). Some clones in this sample may be carry-over from other donors' samples.

This clonotype was picked up many times. The chain joins TRBV6-5 to TRBJ1-1; 8 positions match TRBD1. Per the germline V gene, CDR1 is MNHEY and CDR2 is SVGAGI. This CDR3 has 15 amino acids. Trimming removed 0 bases from V and 4 bases from J; junction bases left unmatched: 4. The CDR3 region has the DNA TGTGCCAGCAGTTACTCGATGACAGGGGCCACTGAAGCTTTCTTT. This encodes CASSYSMTGATEAFF.

Ten or more counts support this clonotype. This chain links TRBV6-1 with TRBJ2-7; perhaps TRBD1 as D (5 bases). The CDR3 runs to 15 residues. The germline V and J ends were trimmed by 0 bases and 1 base, with 10 bases remaining between them. CDR1 and CDR2 (germline): MNHNS, SASEGT. CDR3 residues: CASSEAARVSYEQYF. As DNA, the CDR3 is TGTGCCAGCAGTGAAGCGGCCAGGGTATCCTACGAGCAGTACTTC.

Here the CDR3 reads CASSSGTSGGPIPQETQYF. For the CDR3, the DNA is TGTGCCAGCAGTTCCGGGACTAGCGGGGGTCCGATCCCCCAAGAGACCCAGTACTTC. V is TRBV6-6 and J is TRBJ2-5; 14 bases line up with TRBD2. The CDR3 spans 19 residues. The V gene end was trimmed by 4 bases and the J gene end by 1 base; junction bases not matched to a gene: 11. The germline V gene has CDR1 MNHNY and CDR2 SVGAGI (reference sequence).

This clonotype was observed at least ten times. DNA for the CDR3: TGTGCCAGCAGCTTAGGGACTAGCGGAAAAGAGACCCAGTACTTC. This translates into CASSLGTSGKETQYF. The chain combines TRBV11-2 with TRBJ2-5; 10 bases agree with TRBD2. CDR1 SGHAT and CDR2 FQNNGV come from the germline V gene. This CDR3 contains 15 residues. V lost 1 base to trimming and J lost 3 bases; unmatched junction nucleotides: 2.

This clonotype occurred a few times. This sequence joins TRBV15 and TRBJ1-6; D remains ambiguous. CDR1 LNHNV and CDR2 YYDKDF come from the germline V gene (reference sequence). This CDR3 is 16 amino acids long. V lost 5 bases, J lost 7 bases, and 18 bases lay in between. The CDR3 spells CATSDGVTANNSPLHF. The CDR3 nucleotides are TGTGCCACCAGCGATGGAGTTACAGCAAACAATTCACCCCTCCACTTT.

The V call is TRBV6-1, the J call TRBJ2-1; TRBD1 matches 8 bases. CDR3 length: 13 amino acids. V lost 6 bases and J lost 9; bases outside the gene matches: 7. Per germline, CDR1 MNHNS and CDR2 SASEGT. CDR3 in DNA: TGTGCCAGCAGCAGGGGGCCCTGGGGTGAGCAGTTCTTC. Its translation: CASSRGPWGEQFF.

V is TRBV12-5 and J is TRBJ1-2; weak D call: TRBD1 (5 bases). CDR3 length: 13 residues. Germline V CDR1 and CDR2: LGHNT, FRNRAP. Trimming cost V 6 bases and J 7 bases, with 15 bases left between them. The CDR3 here is CASGPSQGTGYTF. DNA of the CDR3: TGTGCTAGTGGACCCTCCCAGGGAACTGGCTACACCTTC. Complete variable domain (other parts from reference TRBV12-5 and TRBJ1-2): DARVTQTPRHKVTEMGQEVTMRCQPILGHNTVFWYRQTMMQGLELLAYFRNRAPLDDSGMPKDRFSAEMPDATLATLKIQPSEPRDSAVYFCASGPSQGTGYTFGSGTRLTVV.

This clonotype was counted at least ten times. J is TRBJ2-2 and V is TRBV10-3; no reliable D call. CDR3 length equals 16 residues. Germline values: CDR1 ENHRY, CDR2 SYGVKD. The V gene lost 0 bases and the J gene lost 4 bases, with 12 bases spanning the gap. In nucleotides, the CDR3 is TGTGCCATCAGTGAGTCGGTTCGGGTCGGCACCGGGGAGCTGTTTTTT. Its translation: CAISESVRVGTGELFF.

The genes are TRBV5-4 and TRBJ2-5; D tentatively reads TRBD1 or TRBD2 (6 bases each). This CDR3 spans 13 amino acids. CDR1 and CDR2 (germline): SGHNT, YYREEE (reference sequence). V was pared by 7 bases and J by 5 bases, with 15 bases between. The CDR3 DNA is TGTGCCAGCGGAACCGGGGGCCCCGAGACCCAGTACTTC. Protein product: CASGTGGPETQYF.

This clonotype was counted many times. The genes are TRBV5-1 and TRBJ1-2; 9 bases agree with TRBD1. The CDR3 totals 15 residues. The germline V gene has CDR1 SGHRS and CDR2 YFSETQ. The ends lost 0 bases at V and 4 bases at J; junction bases unmatched: 4. CDR3 residues: CASSLAGTGSYGYTF. CDR3 DNA sequence: TGCGCCAGCAGCTTGGCCGGGACAGGGTCCTATGGCTACACCTTC.

The CDR3 bases are TGCGCCAGCAGCCAAGATCCGGTCCTAGCGGGCCCCTACAATGAGCAGTTCTTC. Translation: CASSQDPVLAGPYNEQFF. The V call is TRBV4-3, the J call TRBJ2-1; 8 nucleotides align to TRBD2. The germline CDR1 and CDR2 sequences are LGHNA and YSLEER. There are 18 residues in the CDR3. Germline trimming cut 0 bases from V and 2 bases from J; bases unmatched to any gene: 9.

V gene TRBV27 combines with J gene TRBJ2-1; 11 nucleotides align to TRBD1. The V and J ends lost 7 bases and 8 bases, in that order; junction bases with no gene match: 13. The CDR3 contains 16 residues. The germline CDR1 and CDR2 sequences are MNHEY and SMNVEV (reference sequence). This CDR3 reads CASTPTGTGGGDEQFF. Written as DNA, the CDR3 is TGTGCCAGCACCCCCACCGGGACAGGGGGTGGGGATGAGCAGTTCTTC.

The chain links TRBV12-3 or TRBV12-4 to TRBJ2-7, with a tentative D call TRBD1 (6 bases). Deletions cut 4 bases from V and 6 bases from J, with 16 bases between. This CDR3 comprises 14 residues. For the CDR3, the DNA is TGTGCCAGCAGTTCGAGCCAGGGACAATCCGAGCAGTACTTC. Translated, it gives CASSSSQGQSEQYF.

The sample holds many counts of this clonotype. The chain employs TRBV27 and TRBJ2-7; 16 positions match TRBD2. In germline, CDR1 is MNHEY, CDR2 SMNVEV (reference sequence). The trim removed 7 bases at V and 5 bases at J, leaving 5 bases unmatched. This CDR3 region has 15 residues. The chain's CDR3 is CASNSGTSGGDEQYF. The CDR3, as DNA: TGTGCCAGCAACTCAGGGACTAGCGGGGGGGACGAGCAGTACTTC.

In its sample, this clonotype was seen many times. The chain recombines TRBV4-3 with TRBJ2-7; a weak D match, TRBD1 (6 bases). Germline V gene data show CDR1 as LGHNA and CDR2 as YSLEER. The V end lost 1 base, the J end lost 2 bases, and 9 bases lay between the germline ends. CDR3 length: 14 amino acids. CDR3 in DNA: TGCGCCAGCAGCCAAGGAAGGGGGACCTACGAGCAGTACTTC. Translation gives CASSQGRGTYEQYF.

The gene calls are TRBV6-1 and TRBJ2-7; D possibly uses TRBD1 or TRBD2 (5 bases each). This CDR3 comprises 15 residues. V lost 0 bases and J 3 bases, leaving 12 bases between the germline ends. CDR1 MNHNS and CDR2 SASEGT come from the germline V gene. The CDR3 sequence: CASSEAWERGYEQYF. As DNA, the CDR3 is TGTGCCAGCAGTGAAGCATGGGAGAGGGGCTACGAGCAGTACTTC.

This chain uses TRBV11-1 with TRBJ1-1, with 7 bases fitting TRBD1. Germline CDR1 SGHAT, CDR2 FQDESV (reference sequence). The CDR3 length is 15 residues. J was trimmed by 0 bases and V by 5 bases; bases with no gene match: 6. In nucleotides, the CDR3 is TGTGCCAGCAGCCGTCGGGACAGACTGAACACTGAAGCTTTCTTT. It encodes CASSRRDRLNTEAFF.

This clonotype was detected ten times or more. This chain uses TRBV7-8 with TRBJ1-6; 7 positions match TRBD1. The CDR3 has 15 residues. Germline loops: CDR1 SGHVS, CDR2 FQNEAQ. The V segment lost 5 bases and the J segment 7 bases; nucleotides outside the gene matches: 8. The CDR3 spells CASSPGTDRNSPLHF. The CDR3 region has the DNA TGTGCCAGCAGCCCCGGGACAGATCGGAATTCACCCCTCCACTTT.

This clonotype has only a few counts. This chain joins TRBV5-1 and TRBJ2-7, with a possible D match to TRBD1 (6 bases). Trimming removed 0 bases from V and 5 bases from J, with 15 bases in between. The CDR3 has 15 residues. Germline loops: CDR1 SGHRS, CDR2 YFSETQ. The DNA for the CDR3 is TGCGCCAGCAGCTTGGCCGAACAGGGCGTCAACGAGCAGTACTTC. This sequence encodes CASSLAEQGVNEQYF.

V is TRBV5-5 and J is TRBJ1-5; D is ambiguous. In germline, CDR1 is SGHKS, CDR2 YYEKEE (reference sequence). The germline V and J ends were trimmed by 4 bases and 4 bases, with 15 bases remaining between them. This CDR3 comprises 15 residues. Here the CDR3 DNA reads TGTGCCAGCAGCCACGGACGAAACCCTAATCAGCCCCAGCATTTT. Translated: CASSHGRNPNQPQHF.

This clonotype was found a few times. This sequence joins TRBV3-1 and TRBJ2-7; 12 nucleotides match TRBD1. V was pared by 2 bases and J by 3 bases, with 5 bases of the junction left unmatched. CDR1 LGHDT and CDR2 YNNKEL come from the germline V gene (reference sequence). This CDR3 region has 16 residues. The CDR3 DNA reads as TGTGCCAGCAGCCAAACCGGGACAGGGGGCCGCTACGAGCAGTACTTC. Translating gives CASSQTGTGGRYEQYF.

V is TRBV14 and J is TRBJ1-1; the match to TRBD1 covers 9 bases. Trimming took 5 bases from V and 3 from J; bases not matched to a gene: 10. This CDR3 contains 16 residues. Germline lookup yields CDR1 SGHDN and CDR2 FVKESK. The CDR3: CASSLAGTGPYTEAFF. The CDR3 coding sequence is TGTGCCAGCAGCTTGGCCGGGACAGGGCCCTACACTGAAGCTTTCTTT.

The V call is TRBV7-9, the J call TRBJ2-7; tentative D call: TRBD1 (6 bases). The CDR3 spans 16 residues. From germline, CDR1 is SEHNR and CDR2 FQNEAQ (reference sequence). Between the trimmed V and J ends, which lost 5 bases and 2 bases, there was a span of 19 bases. CDR3 nucleotide sequence: TGTGCCAGCAGCCGCGAGACAGGACAGTCTCCCTACGAGCAGTACTTC. Translating it yields CASSRETGQSPYEQYF.

V is TRBV15 and J is TRBJ2-7; either TRBD1 or TRBD2 may supply D (5 bases each). Germline V CDR1 and CDR2: LNHNV, YYDKDF (reference sequence). The CDR3 sequence is 14 residues long. V lost 2 bases to trimming and J lost 4 bases, with 12 bases between them. The chain's CDR3 is CATSRTGTVYEQYF. The CDR3 coding sequence is TGTGCCACCAGCAGAACCGGGACGGTGTACGAGCAGTACTTC.

A note on this clonotype: A much larger clone sits a single nucleotide away, making a read error possible. This chain connects TRBV19 to TRBJ1-1; 7 bases match TRBD1. This CDR3 is 15 amino acids long. Looked up from germline, CDR1 is LNHDA and CDR2 is SQIVND (reference sequence). CDR3 sequence reads: CVSSYWTGMNTEAFF. The DNA for the CDR3 is TGTGTCAGTAGTTACTGGACAGGAATGAACACTGAAGCTTTCTTT.

The sample holds many counts of this clonotype. The rearrangement joins TRBV6-1 to TRBJ1-3; D uncertain. The CDR3 totals 15 residues. V lost 6 bases to trimming and J lost 5 bases, with 17 bases between them. Germline assignment: CDR1 MNHNS and CDR2 SASEGT. CDR3 DNA sequence: TGTGCCAGCAGAACTCAGGCGTCTCAACGAAACACCATATATTTT. This codes for CASRTQASQRNTIYF.

This clonotype was counted only a few times. The chain links TRBV7-9 to TRBJ2-1; a possible D gene is TRBD2 (6 bases). Germline values: CDR1 SEHNR, CDR2 FQNEAQ (reference sequence). The CDR3 sequence is 16 residues long. Trimming left V 4 bases short and J 5 bases short, with 18 bases between. For the CDR3, the DNA is TGTGCCAGCAGCTCCCGACTGGCGGGGAGACACAATGAGCAGTTCTTC. Translated, it gives CASSSRLAGRHNEQFF.

The V gene is TRBV7-2, the J gene TRBJ2-7; D remains ambiguous. Trimming pared 5 bases from V and 1 base from J, leaving 9 bases between. The CDR3 consists of 13 residues. Germline V CDR1 and CDR2: SGHTA, FQGNSA. The CDR3 nucleotides read TGTGCCAGCAGCCCAACGGAGTCCTACGAGCAGTACTTC. Translating it yields CASSPTESYEQYF.

This clonotype occurred many times. The chain combines TRBV7-2 with TRBJ2-7; D remains unclear. Trimming cost V 5 bases and J 3 bases, with 5 bases left between them. The CDR3 totals 11 residues. Germline values: CDR1 SGHTA, CDR2 FQGNSA. The DNA of the CDR3 is TGTGCCAGCAGCGGGGACTACGAGCAGTACTTC. Its protein product is CASSGDYEQYF.

At least ten counts were recorded for this clonotype. J is TRBJ2-1 and V is TRBV4-1, with D possibly called TRBD1 or TRBD2 (5 bases each). The V end lost 4 bases, the J end lost 8 bases, and 18 bases lay between the germline ends. From germline, CDR1 is MGHRA and CDR2 YSYEKL. The CDR3 loop spans 15 amino acids. The CDR3 bases are TGCGCCAGCAGCCCAAGTGAGGGGCGAGGGGATGAGCAGTTCTTC. Residues: CASSPSEGRGDEQFF.